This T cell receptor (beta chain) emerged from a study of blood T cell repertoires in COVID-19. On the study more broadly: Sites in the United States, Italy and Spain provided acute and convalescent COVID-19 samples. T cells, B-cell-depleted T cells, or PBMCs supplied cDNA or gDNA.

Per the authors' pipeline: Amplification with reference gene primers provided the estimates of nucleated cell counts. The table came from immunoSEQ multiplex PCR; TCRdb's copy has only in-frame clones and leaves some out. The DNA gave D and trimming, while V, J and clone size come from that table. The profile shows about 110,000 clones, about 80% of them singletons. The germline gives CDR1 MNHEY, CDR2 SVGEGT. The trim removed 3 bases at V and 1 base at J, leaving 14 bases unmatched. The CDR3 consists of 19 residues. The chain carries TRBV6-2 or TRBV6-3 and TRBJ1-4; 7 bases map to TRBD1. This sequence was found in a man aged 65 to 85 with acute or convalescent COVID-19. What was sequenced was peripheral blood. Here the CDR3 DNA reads TGTGCCAGCAGTTATCCCGGGACAGAGGGCGCCGGAACTAATGAAAAACTGTTTTTT. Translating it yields CASSYPGTEGAGTNEKLFF.